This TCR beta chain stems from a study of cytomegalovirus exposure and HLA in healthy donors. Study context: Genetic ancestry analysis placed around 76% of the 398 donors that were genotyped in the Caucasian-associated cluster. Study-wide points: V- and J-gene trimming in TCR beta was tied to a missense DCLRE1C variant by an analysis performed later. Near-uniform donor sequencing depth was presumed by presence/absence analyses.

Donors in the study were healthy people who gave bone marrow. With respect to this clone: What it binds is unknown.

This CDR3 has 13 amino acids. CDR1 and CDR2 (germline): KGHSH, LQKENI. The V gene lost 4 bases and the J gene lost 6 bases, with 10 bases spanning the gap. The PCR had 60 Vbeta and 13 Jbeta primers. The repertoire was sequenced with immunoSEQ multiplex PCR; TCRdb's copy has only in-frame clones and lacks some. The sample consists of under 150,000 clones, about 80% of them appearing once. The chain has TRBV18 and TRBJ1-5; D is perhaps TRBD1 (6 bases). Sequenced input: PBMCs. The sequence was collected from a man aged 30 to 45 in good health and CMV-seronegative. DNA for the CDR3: TGTGCCAGCTCACGGACAGAGGGTCAGCCCCAGCATTTT. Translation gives CASSRTEGQPQHF.